The source of this T cell receptor (beta chain) is a study of response to subunit inactivated influenza vaccine. The CDR3 totals 13 residues. Trimming stripped 0 bases from V and 10 bases from J, with 10 bases between. Germline V gene sequence: CDR1 SGHTA, CDR2 FQGTGA. Each CDR3 protein is one row after TCRdb ran MiXCR on the RT-PCR reads. This sample has some 500,000 distinct CDR3 sequences, with approximately 17% found just once. This clonotype was detected a few times. The receptor comes from a man between 50 and 69 years old who received an inactivated influenza vaccine. The chain carries TRBV7-3 and TRBJ2-1, with D perhaps TRBD1 or TRBD2 (5 bases each). The material sequenced was CD4+ T cells sorted from PBMCs, taken about 23 months after vaccination. The CDR3 sequence: CASSLTYRDEQFF. The CDR3 coding sequence is TGTGCCAGCAGCTTAACCTACCGGGACGAGCAGTTCTTC.